This T cell receptor (beta chain) was observed in a study of blood T cell repertoires in COVID-19. At the level of the study: Researchers got acute and convalescent COVID-19 samples from the United States, Italy and Spain. T cells, B-cell-depleted T cells, or PBMCs supplied cDNA or gDNA.

Seattle's cohort entered during active infection and was followed longitudinally. Original methodology: From reference gene primer amplification, estimates of nucleated cell counts were derived. Data came from immunoSEQ multiplex PCR; TCRdb stores just in-frame clones and leaves some out. V and J calls and clone size come straight from that table; D and trimming were deduced from the DNA. The sample lists roughly 200,000 clones; roughly 94% were seen once. This CDR3 contains 17 residues. The germline V gene has CDR1 SGHNT and CDR2 YENEEA. Trimming removed 5 bases at V and 0 bases at J, with 17 bases between.

This chain uses TRBV11-3 with TRBJ1-5; possibly TRBD1 for D (5 bases). Sequencing input: peripheral blood. This sequence was found in a man aged 25-45 years with COVID-19, enrolled during active disease. In DNA, the CDR3 is TGTGCCAGCAGCCTATACAACGACAGCTATAGCAATCAGCCCCAGCATTTT. Protein product: CASSLYNDSYSNQPQHF.